The 18 T cell receptor beta chains below were found in one sample sequenced in a study of T cells after yellow fever vaccination. MiXCR, run by TCRdb on the 5' RACE reads, gives a single entry per CDR3 protein. The sample records about 58,000 distinct CDR3 sequences, about 6.6% being singletons. The sample consisted of CD8+ T cells sorted from PBMCs, taken on the day of the first yellow fever vaccination. These receptor sequences come from a man aged 18 to 30 who received the YFV17D yellow fever vaccine.

The sample holds a few counts of this clonotype. This chain links TRBV12-3 or TRBV12-4 with TRBJ2-1, with D unresolved. The CDR3 has 13 residues. V was clipped by 5 bases and J by 8 bases, with 13 bases between them. CDR3 bases: TGTGCCAGCAGTAGAACGTCGGTCTATGAGCAGTTCTTC. Its protein is CASSRTSVYEQFF.

This clonotype showed up many times. The chain recombines TRBV27 with TRBJ1-5; D remains ambiguous. This CDR3 has 17 residues. V was trimmed by 7 bases and J by 1 base, leaving 20 bases between them. Germline-derived CDR1 and CDR2 are MNHEY and SMNVEV (reference sequence). In DNA, the CDR3 is TGTGCCAGCACGGCATTCGGACCTCATATCAGCAATCAGCCCCAGCATTTT. This gives the protein CASTAFGPHISNQPQHF.

Relative to its sample, this clonotype is medium-sized. The rearrangement uses TRBV12-3 or TRBV12-4 and TRBJ2-1, with D possibly being TRBD1 or TRBD2 (5 bases each). Trimming took off 5 bases at V and 5 bases at J, with 19 bases between the two ends. The CDR3 covers 16 residues. The CDR3 coding sequence is TGTGCCAGCAGTCCCCCCAGGGCTAGCCCTAACAATGAGCAGTTCTTC. This gives the protein CASSPPRASPNNEQFF.

This clonotype was detected many times. The chain has TRBV7-2 and TRBJ1-1; D not resolved. Trimming took 3 bases from V and 0 from J, leaving 14 bases between them. CDR1 is SGHTA and CDR2 is FQGNSA in the germline V gene. The CDR3 has 16 residues. The CDR3 region is CASSFPPEGMNTEAFF. The CDR3, as DNA: TGTGCCAGCAGCTTCCCCCCCGAAGGCATGAACACTGAAGCTTTCTTT.

The rearrangement joins TRBV4-1 to TRBJ2-1, with 7 bases that match TRBD2. The CDR3 contains 17 residues. Trimming took 4 bases from V and 0 from J; bases not matched to a gene: 9. Germline CDR1 is MGHRA and CDR2 is YSYEKL. As DNA, the CDR3 is TGCGCCAGCAGCCTCCCAACCGGGGGGAGCTCCTACAATGAGCAGTTCTTC. Its translation is CASSLPTGGSSYNEQFF.

This sequence joins TRBV24-1 and TRBJ1-5, with D uncertain. The germline V gene encodes CDR1 KGHDR and CDR2 SFDVKD. The CDR3 consists of 12 residues. Trimming shortened V by 3 bases and J by 5 bases, and 4 bases separated the two germline ends. As DNA, the CDR3 is TGTGCCACCAGTGATGGAGATCAGCCCCAGCATTTT. Its translation is CATSDGDQPQHF.

This clonotype was picked up a small number of times. The V gene is TRBV12-3 or TRBV12-4, the J gene TRBJ2-1; TRBD1 agrees at 8 bases. After removal of 3 bases from V and 5 bases from J, the junction contained 6 bases not matched to a gene. This CDR3 is 15 amino acids long. The CDR3, as DNA: TGTGCCAGCAGTTTCCAGGGACAGGCGCACAATGAGCAGTTCTTC. It encodes CASSFQGQAHNEQFF.

The sample holds many counts of this clonotype. V is TRBV27 and J is TRBJ1-1, with a weak D call TRBD1 (6 bases). There are 12 residues in the CDR3. The V gene lost 7 bases and the J gene lost 6 bases, with 12 bases spanning the gap. Germline assignment: CDR1 MNHEY and CDR2 SMNVEV (reference sequence). CDR3 region: CASIGWGPEAFF. The DNA for the CDR3 is TGTGCCAGCATAGGTTGGGGGCCTGAAGCTTTCTTT.

This clonotype was found a few times. The CDR3 nucleotides are TGCGCCAGCAGCCACCTAGGGGGGGGGCCAAGGCATACTATTGACTACAATGAGCAGTTCTTC. This translates into CASSHLGGGPRHTIDYNEQFF. The chain carries TRBV4-1 and TRBJ2-1; TRBD2 is a possible D gene (7 bases). V was trimmed by 3 bases and J by 3 bases, leaving 30 bases between them. The length of the CDR3 is 21 residues. In germline, CDR1 is MGHRA, CDR2 YSYEKL.

This chain joins TRBV12-5 and TRBJ2-1; D not resolved. V was shortened by 5 bases and J by 11 bases, with 22 bases between the two germline ends. The CDR3 length is 15 residues. The V gene's germline CDR1 is LGHNT and CDR2 FRNRAP. The CDR3 is CASGLDTINTAQQFF. The CDR3 coding sequence is TGTGCTAGTGGTCTCGACACCATTAATACCGCCCAGCAGTTCTTC.

In this sample, this clonotype turned up many times. J is TRBJ2-1 and V is TRBV21-1. TRBV21-1 is annotated as a pseudogene. The CDR3 loop spans 17 amino acids. CDR3 sequence: CASSKVWESCSYNEQFF. CDR3 nucleotides: TGTGCCAGCAGCAAAGTGTGGGAAAGTTGCTCCTACAATGAGCAGTTCTTC.

This clonotype was seen only a few times. V and J are TRBV27 and TRBJ1-5; 7 bases fit TRBD1. This CDR3 is 14 amino acids long. J lost 8 bases, V lost 6 bases, and 10 bases had no gene match. Per the germline V gene, CDR1 is MNHEY and CDR2 is SMNVEV (reference sequence). The CDR3 loop is CASSPQGPWEPQHF. DNA of the CDR3: TGTGCCAGCAGCCCACAGGGGCCGTGGGAGCCCCAGCATTTT.

This clonotype was detected ten times or more. The chain is built from TRBV28 and TRBJ1-2; the D is unclear. The CDR3 spans 14 residues. The germline gives CDR1 MDHEN, CDR2 SYDVKM. The V end lost 2 bases, the J end lost 4 bases, and 11 bases lay between the germline ends. The DNA for the CDR3 is TGTGCCAGCAGTTTAACAAGGGAGGGCTATGGCTACACCTTC. As protein: CASSLTREGYGYTF.

This clonotype was detected many times. V and J are TRBV10-3 and TRBJ1-1; D may be TRBD1 (5 bases). The germline V and J ends were trimmed by 1 base and 1 base, with 7 bases remaining between them. The V gene's germline CDR1 is ENHRY and CDR2 SYGVKD. This CDR3 spans 14 amino acids. The DNA of the CDR3 is TGTGCCATCAGTGAGTGGGGCCCGAACACTGAAGCTTTCTTT. It yields the protein CAISEWGPNTEAFF.

As concerns this clonotype: This could be a read error, since a much larger clone is one nucleotide away. V and J are TRBV5-1 and TRBJ2-7; no firm D call. The CDR3 is made up of 15 amino acids. CDR1 SGHRS and CDR2 YFSETQ come from the germline V gene. V lost 1 base to trimming and J lost 5 bases, with 16 bases between them. The CDR3 sequence is CASSLSIPPCDEQYF. CDR3 in DNA: TGCGCCAGCAGCTTGTCAATCCCACCGTGTGACGAGCAGTACTTC.

This chain uses TRBV7-3 with TRBJ2-5; possible D gene TRBD2, 6 bases. The CDR3 covers 14 residues. Germline V gene data show CDR1 as SGHTA and CDR2 as FQGTGA. The V end lost 3 bases, the J end lost 5 bases, and 13 bases lay between the germline ends. DNA of the CDR3: TGTGCCAGCAGCTTCGGCGGTGGGGGGGAGACCCAGTACTTC. Translating it yields CASSFGGGGETQYF.

The V and J genes are TRBV4-3 and TRBJ1-3; D is unclear. CDR1 LGHNA and CDR2 YSLEER come from the germline V gene. The CDR3 covers 15 residues. Between the trimmed V and J ends, which lost 0 bases and 3 bases, there was a span of 9 bases. CDR3 in amino acids: CASSQDSGSGNTIYF. The CDR3 DNA reads TGCGCCAGCAGCCAAGACTCTGGGAGTGGAAACACCATATATTTT.

The chain combines TRBV6-4 with TRBJ1-2, with TRBD1 as a possible D gene (5 bases). V lost 0 bases, J lost 6 bases, and 8 bases lay in between. CDR1 is MRHNA, CDR2 SNTAGT, per germline. This CDR3 spans 13 amino acids. CDR3: CASSDSGTHGYTF. In nucleotides, the CDR3 is TGTGCCAGCAGTGACTCCGGGACCCATGGCTACACCTTC.